This T cell receptor beta chain comes out of a study of naive and memory T cell subsets. The treatment was: skin biopsy from PPD injection site in Mantoux-positive individual. The library had UMIs added by 3' ligation of an oligonucleotide to TCR cDNA. The table lists this clonotype with a few counts. Amplification of ligated cDNA took four PCR rounds with SP2 and nested alpha and beta constant primers. MiXCR was run by TCRdb on the UMI-ligation and nested PCR reads, yielding one entry per CDR3 protein. This table holds more than 20,000 distinct CDR3 sequences, approximately 6.5% found once. V was clipped by 0 bases and J by 1 base, with 10 bases between them. The CDR3 has 16 residues. The germline CDR1 and CDR2 sequences are MGHRA and YSYEKL.

The sequence derives from an adult in good health. The chain joins TRBV4-1 to TRBJ1-5; possibly TRBD1 for D (6 bases). Sequences were derived from skin, sampled from a tuberculin skin test site. The CDR3 spells CASSQEDRVSNQPQHF. The CDR3, as DNA: TGCGCCAGCAGCCAAGAGGACAGAGTAAGCAATCAGCCCCAGCATTTT.